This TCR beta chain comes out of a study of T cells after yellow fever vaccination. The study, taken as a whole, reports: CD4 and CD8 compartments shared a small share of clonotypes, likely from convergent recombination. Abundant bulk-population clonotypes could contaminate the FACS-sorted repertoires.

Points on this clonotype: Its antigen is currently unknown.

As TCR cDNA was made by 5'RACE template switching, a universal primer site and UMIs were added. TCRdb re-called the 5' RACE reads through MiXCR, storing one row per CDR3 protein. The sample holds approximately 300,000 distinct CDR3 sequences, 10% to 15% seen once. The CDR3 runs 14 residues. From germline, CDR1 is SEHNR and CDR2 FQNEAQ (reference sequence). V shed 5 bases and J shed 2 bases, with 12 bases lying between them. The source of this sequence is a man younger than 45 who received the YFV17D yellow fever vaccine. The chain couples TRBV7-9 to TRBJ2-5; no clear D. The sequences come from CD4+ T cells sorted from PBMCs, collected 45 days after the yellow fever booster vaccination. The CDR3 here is CASSLNLRQETQYF. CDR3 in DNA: TGTGCCAGCAGCCTGAACCTTAGGCAAGAGACCCAGTACTTC.